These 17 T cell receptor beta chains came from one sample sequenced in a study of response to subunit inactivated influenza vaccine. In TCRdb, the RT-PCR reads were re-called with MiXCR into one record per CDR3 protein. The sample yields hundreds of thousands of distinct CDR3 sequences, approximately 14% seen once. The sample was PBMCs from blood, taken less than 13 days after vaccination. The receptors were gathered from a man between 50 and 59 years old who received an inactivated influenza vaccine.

Here the CDR3 DNA reads TGCAGCGTGAGGGACACGAACACTGAAGCTTTCTTT. It yields the protein CSVRDTNTEAFF. The chain links TRBV29-1 to TRBJ1-1; D may be TRBD1 (6 bases). Trimming shortened V by 6 bases and J by 1 base, and 9 bases separated the two germline ends. CDR3 size: 12 residues. CDR1 is SQVTM and CDR2 is ANQGSEA in the germline V gene.

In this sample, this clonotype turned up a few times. The CDR3 here is CASSQDLVNTEAFF. As DNA, the CDR3 is TGCGCCAGCAGCCAAGATCTAGTGAACACTGAAGCTTTCTTT. This sequence joins TRBV4-3 and TRBJ1-1, with D unresolved. The germline V gene has CDR1 LGHNA and CDR2 YSLEER. V lost 0 bases to trimming and J lost 0 bases, with 5 bases between them. CDR3 size: 14 residues.

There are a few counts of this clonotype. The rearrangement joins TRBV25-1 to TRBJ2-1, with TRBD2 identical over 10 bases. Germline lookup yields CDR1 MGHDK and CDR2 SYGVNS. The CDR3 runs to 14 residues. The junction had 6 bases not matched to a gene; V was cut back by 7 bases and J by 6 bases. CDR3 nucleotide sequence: TGTGCCAGCATCGAGCGGGAGGGGGCCAATGAGCAGTTCTTC. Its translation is CASIEREGANEQFF.

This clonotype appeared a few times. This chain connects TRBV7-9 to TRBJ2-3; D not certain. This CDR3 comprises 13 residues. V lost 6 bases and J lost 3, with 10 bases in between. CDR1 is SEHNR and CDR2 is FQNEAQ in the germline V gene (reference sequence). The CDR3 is CASRTSWTDTQYF. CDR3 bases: TGTGCCAGCAGGACTTCGTGGACAGATACGCAGTATTTT.

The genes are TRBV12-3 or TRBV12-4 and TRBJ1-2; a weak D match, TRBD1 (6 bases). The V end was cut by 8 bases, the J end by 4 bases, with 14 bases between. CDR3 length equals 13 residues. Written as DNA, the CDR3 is TGTGCCAGCGGCACGACAGGAGCCTATGGCTACACCTTC. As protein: CASGTTGAYGYTF.

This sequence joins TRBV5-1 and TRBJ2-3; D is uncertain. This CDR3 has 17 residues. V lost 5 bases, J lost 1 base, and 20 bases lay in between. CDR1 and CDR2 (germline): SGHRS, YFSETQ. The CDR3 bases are TGCGCCAGCAGTCCCACCTTAGGGTTCCCGGGCACAGATACGCAGTATTTT. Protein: CASSPTLGFPGTDTQYF.

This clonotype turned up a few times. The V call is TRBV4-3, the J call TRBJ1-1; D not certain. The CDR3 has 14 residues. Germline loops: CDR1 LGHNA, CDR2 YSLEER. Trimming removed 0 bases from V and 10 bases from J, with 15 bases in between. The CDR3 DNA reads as TGCGCCAGCAGCCAAGACGGAGGTGTAGTGGGAGCTTTCTTT. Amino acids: CASSQDGGVVGAFF.

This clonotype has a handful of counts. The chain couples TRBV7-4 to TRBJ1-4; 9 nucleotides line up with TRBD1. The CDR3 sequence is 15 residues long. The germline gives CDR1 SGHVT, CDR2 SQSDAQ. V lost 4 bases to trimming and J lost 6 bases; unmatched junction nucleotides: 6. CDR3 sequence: CASSCGTGRDEKLFF. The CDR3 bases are TGTGCCAGCAGCTGCGGGACAGGGCGTGATGAAAAACTGTTTTTT. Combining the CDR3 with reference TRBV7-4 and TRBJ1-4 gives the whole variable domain GAGVSQSPRYKVAKRGRDVALRCDSISGHVTLYWYRQTLGQGSEVLTYSQSDAQRDKSGRPSGRFSAERPERSVSTLKIQRTEQGDSAVYLCASSCGTGRDEKLFFGSGTQLSVL.

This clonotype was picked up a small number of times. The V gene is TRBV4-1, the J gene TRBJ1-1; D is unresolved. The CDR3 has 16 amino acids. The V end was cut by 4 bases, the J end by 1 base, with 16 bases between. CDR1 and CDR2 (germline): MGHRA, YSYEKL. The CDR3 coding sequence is TGCGCCAGCAGCCCGCGTCCCCTTAGGGAGAACACTGAAGCTTTCTTT. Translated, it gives CASSPRPLRENTEAFF.

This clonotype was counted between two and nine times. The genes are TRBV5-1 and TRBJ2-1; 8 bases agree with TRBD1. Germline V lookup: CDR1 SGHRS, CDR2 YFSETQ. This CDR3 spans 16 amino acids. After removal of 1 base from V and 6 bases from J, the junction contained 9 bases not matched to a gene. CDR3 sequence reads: CASSLFQGAFPNEQFF. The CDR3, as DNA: TGCGCCAGCAGCTTGTTTCAGGGGGCTTTTCCCAATGAGCAGTTCTTC.

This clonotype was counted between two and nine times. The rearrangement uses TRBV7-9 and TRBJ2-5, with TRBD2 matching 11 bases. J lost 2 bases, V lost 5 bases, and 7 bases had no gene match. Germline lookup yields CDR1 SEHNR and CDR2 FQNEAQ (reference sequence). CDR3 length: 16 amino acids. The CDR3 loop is CASSPPGLAAQETQYF. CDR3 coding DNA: TGTGCCAGCAGCCCTCCGGGACTAGCGGCGCAAGAGACCCAGTACTTC. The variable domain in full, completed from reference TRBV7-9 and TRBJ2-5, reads DTGVSQNPRHKITKRGQNVTFRCDPISEHNRLYWYRQTLGQGPEFLTYFQNEAQLEKSRLLSDRFSAERPKGSFSTLEIQRTEQGDSAMYLCASSPPGLAAQETQYFGPGTRLLVL.

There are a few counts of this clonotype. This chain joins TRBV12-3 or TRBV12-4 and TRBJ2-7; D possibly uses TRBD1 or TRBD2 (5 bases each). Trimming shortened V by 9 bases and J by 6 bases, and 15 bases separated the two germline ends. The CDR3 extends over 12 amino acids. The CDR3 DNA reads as TGTGCCAGTGGTGGCCCGGGGACCGAGCAGTACTTC. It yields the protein CASGGPGTEQYF.

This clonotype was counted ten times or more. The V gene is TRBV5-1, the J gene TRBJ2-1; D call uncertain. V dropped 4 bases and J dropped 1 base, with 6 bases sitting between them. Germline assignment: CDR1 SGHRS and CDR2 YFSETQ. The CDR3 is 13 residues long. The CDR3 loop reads CASSTQSYNEQFF. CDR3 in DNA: TGCGCCAGCAGCACCCAATCCTACAATGAGCAGTTCTTC. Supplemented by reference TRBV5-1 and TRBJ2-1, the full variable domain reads KAGVTQTPRYLIKTRGQQVTLSCSPISGHRSVSWYQQTPGQGLQFLFEYFSETQRNKGNFPGRFSGRQFSNSRSEMNVSTLELGDSALYLCASSTQSYNEQFFGPGTRLTVL.

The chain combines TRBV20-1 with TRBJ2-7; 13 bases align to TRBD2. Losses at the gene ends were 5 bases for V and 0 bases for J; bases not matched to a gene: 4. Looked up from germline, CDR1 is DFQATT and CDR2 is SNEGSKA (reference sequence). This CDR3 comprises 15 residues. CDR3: CSAPRTSGSSYEQYF. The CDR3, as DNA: TGCAGTGCTCCTCGGACTAGCGGGAGCTCCTACGAGCAGTACTTC.

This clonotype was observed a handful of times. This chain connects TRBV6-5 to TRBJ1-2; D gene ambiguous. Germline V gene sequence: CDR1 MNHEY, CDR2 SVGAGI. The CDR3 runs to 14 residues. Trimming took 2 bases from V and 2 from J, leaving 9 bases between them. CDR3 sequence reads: CASSYLSENYGYTF. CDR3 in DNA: TGTGCCAGCAGTTACCTCTCCGAAAACTATGGCTACACCTTC.

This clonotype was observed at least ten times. CDR3 DNA: TGCAGTGCCAGACTAAGCTCCTACGAGCAGTACTTC. Protein: CSARLSSYEQYF. The rearrangement links TRBV20-1 to TRBJ2-7, with D possibly matching TRBD2 (5 bases). CDR3 length: 12 amino acids. V was pared by 6 bases and J by 0 bases, with 9 bases between. The germline V gene has CDR1 DFQATT and CDR2 SNEGSKA (reference sequence).

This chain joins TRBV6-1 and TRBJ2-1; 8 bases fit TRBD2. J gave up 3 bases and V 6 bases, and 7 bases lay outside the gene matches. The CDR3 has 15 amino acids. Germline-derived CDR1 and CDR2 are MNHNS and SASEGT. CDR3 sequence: CASSPAGAVYNEQFF. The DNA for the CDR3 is TGTGCCAGCAGCCCAGCGGGGGCCGTCTACAATGAGCAGTTCTTC.